This T cell receptor (beta chain) was sequenced for a study of T cells in Graves' hyperthyroidism and ophthalmopathy. The study left out patients who had uncontrolled infection, other autoimmune disease, pregnancy or lactation. The authors obtained PBMCs from over 8 ml of fresh peripheral blood. This clonotype has a count of ten or more. RNA transcripts provided the source from which TCR beta CDR3 regions were amplified. With the HTBI primer set, the TCR CDR3 went through a first round of RT-PCR. TCRdb re-called the multiplex PCR reads through MiXCR, storing one row per CDR3 protein. The table records nearly 600,000 distinct CDR3 sequences, approximately 15% of them present only once. V dropped 3 bases and J dropped 8 bases, with 10 bases sitting between them. This CDR3 is built from 12 residues. The germline gives CDR1 SEHNR, CDR2 FQNEAQ (reference sequence).

This receptor was identified in a woman in her late teens or twenties with Graves' ophthalmopathy. The material sequenced was blood. The gene calls are TRBV7-9 and TRBJ1-2; a weak D match, TRBD1 (5 bases). CDR3 nucleotide sequence: TGTGCCAGCAGCTTGGGGCAGGAGGGCTACACCTTC. This translates into CASSLGQEGYTF.